These 15 T cell receptor beta chains came from one sample sequenced in a study of T cell repertoires in cytomegalovirus infection. TCRdb ran MiXCR on the reads and lists one entry per CDR3 protein. This table holds about 200,000 distinct CDR3 sequences, roughly 9% found once. The specimen was PBMCs. Receptors originate from a human donor in good health (CMV status not recorded). Some clones in this sample may be carry-over from other donors' samples.

This clonotype was picked up many times. The chain couples TRBV7-2 to TRBJ2-5, with D perhaps given as TRBD1 or TRBD2 (5 bases each). The CDR3 contains 13 residues. Trimming pared 6 bases from V and 5 bases from J, leaving 13 bases between. Germline CDR1 and CDR2: SGHTA and FQGNSA. CDR3 residues: CASSYWGGETQYF. The CDR3 region has the DNA TGTGCCAGCAGTTATTGGGGCGGGGAGACCCAGTACTTC.

The chain joins TRBV7-9 to TRBJ2-7; maybe TRBD1 (6 bases). The germline V and J ends were trimmed by 4 bases and 0 bases, with 13 bases remaining between them. This CDR3 is 15 amino acids long. Germline V lookup: CDR1 SEHNR, CDR2 FQNEAQ (reference sequence). The CDR3 loop is CASSSGRDNSYEQYF. CDR3 nucleotide sequence: TGTGCCAGCAGCTCGGGCCGGGACAACTCCTACGAGCAGTACTTC.

This clonotype was counted a few times. CDR3 in DNA: TGCGCCAGCAGCCAAAGAGTAGGTCAGCCCCAGCATTTT. Translating it yields CASSQRVGQPQHF. This chain links TRBV4-1 with TRBJ1-5; D uncertain. The CDR3 has 13 residues. Germline CDR1 is MGHRA and CDR2 is YSYEKL. V was clipped by 2 bases and J by 6 bases, with 8 bases between them.

This clonotype was detected a few times. The J gene is TRBJ1-4, the V gene TRBV4-3, with a weak D call TRBD1 (6 bases). V lost 0 bases and J 3 bases, leaving 11 bases between the germline ends. The CDR3 runs to 16 residues. Germline V gene sequence: CDR1 LGHNA, CDR2 YSLEER. The CDR3 nucleotides are TGCGCCAGCAGCCAAGATTTGGACAGCCCTAATGAAAAACTGTTTTTT. Translating it yields CASSQDLDSPNEKLFF.

This clonotype appeared many times. This chain joins TRBV11-1 and TRBJ2-7; D is unresolved. CDR1 SGHAT and CDR2 FQDESV come from the germline V gene (reference sequence). The CDR3 is 14 residues long. The V gene lost 2 bases and the J gene lost 6 bases, with 14 bases spanning the gap. The CDR3 spells CASSLFMTVVEQYF. In DNA, the CDR3 is TGTGCCAGCAGCTTATTCATGACGGTCGTCGAGCAGTACTTC. Filled out from reference TRBV11-1 and TRBJ2-7, the complete variable domain reads EAEVAQSPRYKITEKSQAVAFWCDPISGHATLYWYRQILGQGPELLVQFQDESVVDDSQLPKDRFSAERLKGVDSTLKIQPAELGDSAMYLCASSLFMTVVEQYFGPGTRLTVT.

This clonotype was recorded many times. The chain uses TRBV10-3 and TRBJ1-2; 8 bases agree with TRBD1. CDR1 and CDR2 from the germline V gene are ENHRY and SYGVKD. This CDR3 comprises 13 residues. V was pared by 3 bases and J by 8 bases, with 5 bases of the junction left unmatched. CDR3 amino acids: CAISDEDRGGYTF. The CDR3, as DNA: TGTGCCATCAGTGATGAAGACAGGGGAGGCTACACCTTC.

J is TRBJ2-7 and V is TRBV12-3 or TRBV12-4; D is unclear. V was trimmed by 4 bases and J by 2 bases, leaving 12 bases between them. The CDR3 has 14 amino acids. CDR3 nucleotide sequence: TGTGCCAGCAGTTCCGACGAAGTCGCCTACGAGCAGTACTTC. This sequence encodes CASSSDEVAYEQYF.

In its sample, this clonotype was seen a few times. This chain connects TRBV10-3 to TRBJ2-7; 14 positions agree with TRBD2. The CDR3 covers 15 residues. Germline-derived CDR1 and CDR2 are ENHRY and SYGVKD. Losses at the gene ends were 6 bases for V and 3 bases for J; bases not matched to a gene: 4. CDR3 nucleotides: TGTGCCATCAGGGGACTAGCGGGAGAAAACTACGAGCAGTACTTC. Translating gives CAIRGLAGENYEQYF.

This clonotype was recorded many times. The chain links TRBV12-3 or TRBV12-4 to TRBJ2-3; 11 bases map to TRBD2. With 1 base clipped from V and 4 bases from J, the junction kept 7 bases outside the gene matches. This CDR3 has 17 amino acids. The chain's CDR3 is CASSLVGIAGGPDTQYF. CDR3 DNA sequence: TGTGCCAGCAGTTTAGTTGGCATAGCGGGAGGGCCAGATACGCAGTATTTT.

The table lists this clonotype with many counts. This chain uses TRBV28 with TRBJ2-7; 8 bases are shared with TRBD1. The CDR3 runs 14 residues. V shed 3 bases and J 5 bases; nucleotides not matched to a gene: 6. CDR1 is MDHEN and CDR2 is SYDVKM in the germline V gene. The CDR3 DNA reads TGTGCCAGCAGTTTGCGGACAGGGTGGAACGAGCAGTACTTC. It translates to CASSLRTGWNEQYF.

This rearrangement joins TRBV7-9 to TRBJ2-5; 11 bases are a match to TRBD2. J gave up 1 base and V 5 bases, and 6 bases lay outside the gene matches. CDR3 size: 16 residues. Germline loops: CDR1 SEHNR, CDR2 FQNEAQ (reference sequence). The CDR3 spells CASSDVAGGPQETQYF. For the CDR3, the DNA is TGTGCCAGCAGCGACGTAGCGGGAGGGCCCCAAGAGACCCAGTACTTC.

This clonotype was picked up many times. The genes are TRBV28 and TRBJ1-5, with D perhaps matching TRBD1 (5 bases). CDR1 MDHEN and CDR2 SYDVKM come from the germline V gene. The CDR3 contains 12 residues. Trimming left V 5 bases short and J 6 bases short, with 8 bases between. The CDR3 bases are TGTGCCAGCAGTACCCAGGGTCAGCCCCAGCATTTT. Protein: CASSTQGQPQHF.

This clonotype was counted many times. CDR3 in DNA: TGTGCCAGCAGCTTGGGACAAAACTCCTACGAGCAGTACTTC. Protein product: CASSLGQNSYEQYF. V usage is TRBV7-9 and J usage is TRBJ2-7; D possibly corresponds to TRBD1 (6 bases). Trimming shortened V by 3 bases and J by 0 bases, and 9 bases separated the two germline ends. Germline-derived CDR1 and CDR2 are SEHNR and FQNEAQ (reference sequence). This CDR3 is 14 amino acids long.

Details on this clonotype: With a much larger clone just one base away, this may be a read error. The V gene is TRBV12-3 or TRBV12-4, the J gene TRBJ2-5; D perhaps matches TRBD1 (6 bases). The CDR3 spans 16 residues. Trimming removed 11 bases at V and 5 bases at J, with 27 bases between. CDR3 sequence reads: CAGTTTSDRWVETQYF. DNA of the CDR3: TGTGCCGGCACCACCACCTCCGACAGGTGGGTCGAGACCCAGTACTTC.

This clonotype was detected many times. This chain joins TRBV7-3 and TRBJ2-1, with D maybe TRBD2 (6 bases). This CDR3 is built from 15 residues. Germline CDR1 SGHTA, CDR2 FQGTGA. The V end lost 2 bases, the J end lost 3 bases, and 11 bases lay between the germline ends. Here the CDR3 DNA reads TGTGCCAGCAGCTTATTGGAGGGGAGCTACAATGAGCAGTTCTTC. It yields the protein CASSLLEGSYNEQFF.